The 4 T cell receptor beta chains reported below all come from one sample, sequenced in a study of cytomegalovirus exposure and HLA in healthy donors. In the PCR, 60 Vbeta and 13 Jbeta primers were used. Sequencing used immunoSEQ multiplex PCR; TCRdb keeps in-frame clones, though not all of them. This table has around 150,000 clones, 75% to 90% appearing once. Sequencing was done on a sample of PBMCs. Receptors originate from a man aged 40-50 years in good health and CMV-seronegative.

As to this clone: At one of its ends the junction is not consistent with the germline gene, which may arise from a read error. This chain uses TRBV7-9 with TRBJ2-3; D might be TRBD2 (6 bases). The CDR3 runs 12 residues. Germline CDR1 reads SEHNR; CDR2 reads FQNEAQ (reference sequence). The CDR3 sequence is CSSSLGGDTQYF. The CDR3, as DNA: TGTTCCAGCAGCTTAGGAGGGGATACGCAGTATTTT.

The chain recombines TRBV5-5 with TRBJ2-5, with 13 nucleotides matching TRBD2. Trimming cost V 4 bases and J 5 bases; bases outside gene matches: 5. The CDR3 runs 15 residues. Germline V lookup: CDR1 SGHKS, CDR2 YYEKEE (reference sequence). CDR3 DNA: TGTGCCAGCAGCAGGACTAGCGGGAGTACGGAGACCCAGTACTTC. Its protein is CASSRTSGSTETQYF.

The chain uses TRBV2 and TRBJ1-5, with 7 bases matching TRBD1. CDR1 is SNHLY and CDR2 is FYNNEI in the germline V gene. The CDR3 runs to 14 residues. The J segment lost 4 bases and the V segment lost 4 bases, leaving 4 bases of the junction unmatched. DNA for the CDR3: TGTGCCAGCAGTGGACAGGGACGAAATCAGCCCCAGCATTTT. Protein product: CASSGQGRNQPQHF.

The V call is TRBV11-3, the J call TRBJ2-1; TRBD2 is a possible D gene (5 bases). CDR3 size: 14 residues. Trimming shortened V by 5 bases and J by 6 bases, and 14 bases separated the two germline ends. Germline CDR1 is SGHNT and CDR2 is YENEEA. CDR3 amino acids: CASSPLSDSNEQFF. In DNA form, the CDR3 reads TGTGCCAGCAGCCCGTTGTCGGACTCCAATGAGCAGTTCTTC.